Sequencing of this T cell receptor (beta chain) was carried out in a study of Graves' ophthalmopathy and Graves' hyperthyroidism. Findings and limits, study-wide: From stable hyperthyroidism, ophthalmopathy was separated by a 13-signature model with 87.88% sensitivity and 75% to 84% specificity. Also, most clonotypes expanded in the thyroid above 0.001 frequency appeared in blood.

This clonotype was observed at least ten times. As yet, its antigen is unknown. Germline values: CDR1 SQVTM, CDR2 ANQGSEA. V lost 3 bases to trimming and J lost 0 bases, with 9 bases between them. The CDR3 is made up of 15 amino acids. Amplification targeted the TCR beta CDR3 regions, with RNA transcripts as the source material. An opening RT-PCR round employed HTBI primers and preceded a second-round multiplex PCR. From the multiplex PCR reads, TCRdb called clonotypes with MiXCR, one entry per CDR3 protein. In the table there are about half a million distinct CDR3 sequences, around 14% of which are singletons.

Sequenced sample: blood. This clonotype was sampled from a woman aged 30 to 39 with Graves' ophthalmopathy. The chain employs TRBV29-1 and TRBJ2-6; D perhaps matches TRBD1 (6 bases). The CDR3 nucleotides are TGCAGCGTTGACCAGGGGCTCTCTGGGGCCAACGTCCTGACTTTC. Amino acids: CSVDQGLSGANVLTF.